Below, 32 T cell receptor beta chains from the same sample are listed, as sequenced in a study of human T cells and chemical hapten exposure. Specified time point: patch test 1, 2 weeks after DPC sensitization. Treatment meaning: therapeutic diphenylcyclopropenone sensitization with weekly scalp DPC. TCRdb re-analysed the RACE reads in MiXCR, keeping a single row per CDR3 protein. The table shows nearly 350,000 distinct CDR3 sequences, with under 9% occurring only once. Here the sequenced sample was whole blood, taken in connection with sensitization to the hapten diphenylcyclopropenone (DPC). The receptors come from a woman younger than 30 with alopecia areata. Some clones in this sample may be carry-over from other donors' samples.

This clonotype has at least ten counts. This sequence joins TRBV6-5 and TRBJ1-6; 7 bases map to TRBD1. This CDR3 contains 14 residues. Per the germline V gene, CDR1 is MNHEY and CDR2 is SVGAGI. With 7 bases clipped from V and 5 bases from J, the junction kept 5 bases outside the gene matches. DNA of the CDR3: TGTGCCAGCAAGAGGGGACAGAATAATTCACCCCTCCACTTT. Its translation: CASKRGQNNSPLHF.

The CDR3 reads CASSQGRDRAFF. In DNA form, the CDR3 reads TGCGCCAGCAGCCAAGGACGAGACAGGGCTTTCTTT. J is TRBJ1-1 and V is TRBV4-3; D perhaps matches TRBD1 (6 bases). V lost 1 base and J 11 bases, leaving 11 bases between the germline ends. Germline-derived CDR1 and CDR2 are LGHNA and YSLEER. This CDR3 contains 12 residues.

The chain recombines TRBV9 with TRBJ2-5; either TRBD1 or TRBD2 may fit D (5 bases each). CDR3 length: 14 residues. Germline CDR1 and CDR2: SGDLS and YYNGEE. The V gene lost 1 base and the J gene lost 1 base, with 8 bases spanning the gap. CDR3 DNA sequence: TGTGCCAGCAGCGTACAGGGACGCCAAGAGACCCAGTACTTC. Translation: CASSVQGRQETQYF.

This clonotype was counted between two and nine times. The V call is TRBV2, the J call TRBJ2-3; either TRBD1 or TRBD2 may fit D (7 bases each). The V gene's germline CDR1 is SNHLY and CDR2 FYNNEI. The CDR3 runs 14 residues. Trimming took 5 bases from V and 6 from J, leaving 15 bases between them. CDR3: CASSSTGREDTQYF. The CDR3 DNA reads TGTGCCAGCAGTTCGACAGGGCGGGAGGATACGCAGTATTTT.

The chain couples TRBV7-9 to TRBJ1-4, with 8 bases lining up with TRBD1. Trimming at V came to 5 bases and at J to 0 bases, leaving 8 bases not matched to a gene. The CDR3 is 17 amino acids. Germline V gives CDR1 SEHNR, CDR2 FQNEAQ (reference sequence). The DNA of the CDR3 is TGTGCCAGCAGCCCGAGAACAGGGGGAGCAACTAATGAAAAACTGTTTTTT. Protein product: CASSPRTGGATNEKLFF.

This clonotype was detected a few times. DNA for the CDR3: TGCGCCAGCAGCCAAGGGACCTGGGGAGCGGGGGACTCTGATGAGCAGTTCTTC. Its protein is CASSQGTWGAGDSDEQFF. The chain recombines TRBV4-3 with TRBJ2-1; 8 bases match TRBD2. Germline lookup yields CDR1 LGHNA and CDR2 YSLEER. The CDR3 is made up of 18 amino acids. The ends lost 1 base at V and 8 bases at J; junction bases unmatched: 16.

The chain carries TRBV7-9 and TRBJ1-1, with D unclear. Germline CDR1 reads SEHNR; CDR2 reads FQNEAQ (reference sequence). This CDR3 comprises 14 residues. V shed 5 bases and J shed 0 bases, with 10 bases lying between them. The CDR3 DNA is TGTGCCAGCAGCGTTGACGGCATGAACACTGAAGCTTTCTTT. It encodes CASSVDGMNTEAFF.

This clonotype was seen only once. Written as DNA, the CDR3 is TGTGCCAGCAAGGCTCGGGCAAGGGGTAAACAGAGTAGCAATCAGCCCCAGCATTTT. Protein sequence: CASKARARGKQSSNQPQHF. The rearrangement uses TRBV28 and TRBJ1-5; perhaps TRBD1 as D (5 bases). CDR1 MDHEN and CDR2 SYDVKM come from the germline V gene. V lost 7 bases to trimming and J lost 0 bases, with 25 bases between them. This CDR3 region has 19 residues.

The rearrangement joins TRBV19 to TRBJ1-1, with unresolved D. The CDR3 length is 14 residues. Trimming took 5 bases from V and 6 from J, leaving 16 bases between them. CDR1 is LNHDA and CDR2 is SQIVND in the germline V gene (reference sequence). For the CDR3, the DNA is TGTGCCAGTAGTCTACCCGGACTAGCCGCTGAAGCTTTCTTT. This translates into CASSLPGLAAEAFF. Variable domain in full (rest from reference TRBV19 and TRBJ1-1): DGGITQSPKYLFRKEGQNVTLSCEQNLNHDAMYWYRQDPGQGLRLIYYSQIVNDFQKGDIAEGYSVSREKKESFPLTVTSAQKNPTAFYLCASSLPGLAAEAFFGQGTRLTVV.

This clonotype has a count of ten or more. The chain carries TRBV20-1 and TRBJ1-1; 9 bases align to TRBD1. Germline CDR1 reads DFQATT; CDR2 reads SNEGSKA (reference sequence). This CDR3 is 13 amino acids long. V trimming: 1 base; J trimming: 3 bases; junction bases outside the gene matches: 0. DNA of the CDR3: TGCAGTGCTAGAGGGGACAGGGACACTGAAGCTTTCTTT. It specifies CSARGDRDTEAFF.

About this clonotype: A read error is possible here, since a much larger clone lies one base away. DNA for the CDR3: TGTGCCAGCAGCCACCGGGACAGTCCCTCTGGGGCCAACGTCCTGTCTTTC. Protein: CASSHRDSPSGANVLSF. J is TRBJ2-6 and V is TRBV6-5, with 7 bases that match TRBD1. Per the germline V gene, CDR1 is MNHEY and CDR2 is SVGAGI. The CDR3 is made up of 17 amino acids.

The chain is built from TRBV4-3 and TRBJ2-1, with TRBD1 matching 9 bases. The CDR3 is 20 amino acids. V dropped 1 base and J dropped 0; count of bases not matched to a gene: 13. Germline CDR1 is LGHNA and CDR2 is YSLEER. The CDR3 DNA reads TGCGCCAGCAGCCAAGGAAAGAACAGGGGGCTGGGGAGCTCCTACAATGAGCAGTTCTTC. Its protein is CASSQGKNRGLGSSYNEQFF.

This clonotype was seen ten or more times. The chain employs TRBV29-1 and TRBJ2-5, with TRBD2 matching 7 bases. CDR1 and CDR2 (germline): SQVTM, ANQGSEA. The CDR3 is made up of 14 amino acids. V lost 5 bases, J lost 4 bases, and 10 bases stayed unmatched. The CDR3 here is CSVRAGIGGETQYF. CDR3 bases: TGCAGCGTTCGAGCGGGGATTGGAGGAGAGACCCAGTACTTC.

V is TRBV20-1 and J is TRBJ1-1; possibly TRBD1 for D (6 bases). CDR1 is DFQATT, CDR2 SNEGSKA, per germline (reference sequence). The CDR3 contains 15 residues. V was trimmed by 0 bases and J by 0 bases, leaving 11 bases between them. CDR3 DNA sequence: TGCAGTGCTAGAGATTGGAGGGGGATGAACACTGAAGCTTTCTTT. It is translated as CSARDWRGMNTEAFF.

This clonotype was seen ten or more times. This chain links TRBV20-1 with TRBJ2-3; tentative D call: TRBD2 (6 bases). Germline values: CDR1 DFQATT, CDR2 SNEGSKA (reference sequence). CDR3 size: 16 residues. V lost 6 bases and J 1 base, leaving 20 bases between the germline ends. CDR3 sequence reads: CSARNRGGAGTDTQYF. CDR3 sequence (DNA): TGCAGTGCCCGAAATCGCGGAGGGGCGGGCACAGATACGCAGTATTTT.

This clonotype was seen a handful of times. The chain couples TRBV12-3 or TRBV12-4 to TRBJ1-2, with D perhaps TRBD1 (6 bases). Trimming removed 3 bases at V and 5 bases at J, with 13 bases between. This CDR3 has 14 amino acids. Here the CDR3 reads CASSFRGQGYGYTF. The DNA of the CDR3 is TGTGCCAGCAGTTTTCGGGGACAAGGATATGGCTACACCTTC.

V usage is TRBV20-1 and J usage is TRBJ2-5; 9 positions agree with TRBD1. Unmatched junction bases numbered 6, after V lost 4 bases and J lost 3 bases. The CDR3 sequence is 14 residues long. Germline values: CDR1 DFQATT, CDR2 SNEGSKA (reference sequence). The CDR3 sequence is CSANPGQGKETQYF. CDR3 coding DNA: TGCAGTGCTAATCCGGGACAGGGTAAAGAGACCCAGTACTTC.

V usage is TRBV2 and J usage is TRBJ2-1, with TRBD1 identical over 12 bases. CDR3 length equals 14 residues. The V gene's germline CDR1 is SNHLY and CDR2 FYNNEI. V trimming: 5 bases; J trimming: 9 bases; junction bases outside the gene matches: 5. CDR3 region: CASSTGQGALEQFF. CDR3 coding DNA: TGTGCCAGCAGTACGGGACAGGGGGCTCTTGAGCAGTTCTTC.

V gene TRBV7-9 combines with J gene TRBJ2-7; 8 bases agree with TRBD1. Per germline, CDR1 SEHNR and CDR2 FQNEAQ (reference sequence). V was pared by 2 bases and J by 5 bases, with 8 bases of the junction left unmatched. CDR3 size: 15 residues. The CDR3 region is CASSLRQGPSNEQYF. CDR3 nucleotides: TGTGCCAGCAGCTTAAGACAGGGGCCTTCAAACGAGCAGTACTTC.

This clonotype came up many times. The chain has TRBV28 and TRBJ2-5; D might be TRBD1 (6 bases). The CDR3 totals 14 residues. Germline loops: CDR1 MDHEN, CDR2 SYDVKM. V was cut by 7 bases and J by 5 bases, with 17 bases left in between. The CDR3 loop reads CASTSAGQWETQYF. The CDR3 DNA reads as TGTGCCAGCACCAGTGCTGGACAGTGGGAGACCCAGTACTTC.

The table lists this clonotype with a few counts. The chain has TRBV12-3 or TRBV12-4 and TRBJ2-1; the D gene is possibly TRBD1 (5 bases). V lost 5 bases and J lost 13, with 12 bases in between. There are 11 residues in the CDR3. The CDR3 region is CASSPRGHQFF. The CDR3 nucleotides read TGTGCCAGCAGTCCAAGGGGCCACCAGTTCTTC.

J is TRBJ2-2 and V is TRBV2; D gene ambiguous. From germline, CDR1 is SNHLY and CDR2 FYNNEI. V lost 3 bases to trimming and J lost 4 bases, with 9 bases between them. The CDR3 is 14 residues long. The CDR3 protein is CASSEKRSTGELFF. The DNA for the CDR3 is TGTGCCAGCAGTGAGAAGCGAAGCACCGGGGAGCTGTTTTTT.

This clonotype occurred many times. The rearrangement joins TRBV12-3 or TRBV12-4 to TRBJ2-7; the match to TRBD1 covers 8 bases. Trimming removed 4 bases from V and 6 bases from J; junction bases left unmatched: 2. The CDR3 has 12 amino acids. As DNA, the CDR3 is TGTGCCAGCAGTTCGGACAGGGCCGAGCAGTACTTC. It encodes CASSSDRAEQYF.

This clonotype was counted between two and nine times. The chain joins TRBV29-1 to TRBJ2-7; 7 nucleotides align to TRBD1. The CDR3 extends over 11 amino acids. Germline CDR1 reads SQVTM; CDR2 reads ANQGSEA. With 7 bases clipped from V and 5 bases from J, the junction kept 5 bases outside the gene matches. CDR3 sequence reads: CSGMTGHEQYF. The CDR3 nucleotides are TGCAGCGGTATGACAGGGCACGAGCAGTACTTC.

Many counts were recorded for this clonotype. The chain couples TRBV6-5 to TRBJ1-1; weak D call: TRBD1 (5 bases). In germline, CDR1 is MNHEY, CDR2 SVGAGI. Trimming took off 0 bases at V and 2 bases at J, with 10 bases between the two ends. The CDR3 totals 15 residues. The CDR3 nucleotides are TGTGCCAGCAGTTACTCCGGGGGTCTCAACACTGAAGCTTTCTTT. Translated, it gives CASSYSGGLNTEAFF.

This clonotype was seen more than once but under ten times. In DNA, the CDR3 is TGTGCCAGCAGCTTAACCACAATAACCAACCAGGGAGGAGGAAACACCATATATTTT. As protein: CASSLTTITNQGGGNTIYF. The chain recombines TRBV7-2 with TRBJ1-3, with D maybe TRBD1 (5 bases). The CDR3 sequence is 19 residues long. Germline values: CDR1 SGHTA, CDR2 FQGNSA. Trimming pared 2 bases from V and 4 bases from J, leaving 24 bases between.

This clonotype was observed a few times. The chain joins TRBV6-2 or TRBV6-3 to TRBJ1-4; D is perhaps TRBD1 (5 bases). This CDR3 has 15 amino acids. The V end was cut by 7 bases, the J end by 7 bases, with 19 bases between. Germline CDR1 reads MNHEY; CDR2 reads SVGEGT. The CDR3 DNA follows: TGTGCCAGCACCACTACAGGAGGGAGACGTGAAAAACTGTTTTTT. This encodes CASTTTGGRREKLFF.

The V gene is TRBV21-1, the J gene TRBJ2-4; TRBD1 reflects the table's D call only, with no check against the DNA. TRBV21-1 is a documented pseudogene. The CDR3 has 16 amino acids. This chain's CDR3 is CASSKKGERGGAIQYF. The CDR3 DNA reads TGTGCCAGCAGCAAAAAAGGAGAGCGGGGGGGCGCCATTCAGTACTTC.

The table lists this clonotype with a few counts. The CDR3 protein is CAIKDDSGNTIYF. The DNA for the CDR3 is TGTGCCATCAAGGATGACTCTGGAAACACCATATATTTT. The chain recombines TRBV10-3 with TRBJ1-3, with no clear D. Germline values: CDR1 ENHRY, CDR2 SYGVKD. The CDR3 consists of 13 residues. V lost 7 bases to trimming and J lost 0 bases, with 7 bases between them.

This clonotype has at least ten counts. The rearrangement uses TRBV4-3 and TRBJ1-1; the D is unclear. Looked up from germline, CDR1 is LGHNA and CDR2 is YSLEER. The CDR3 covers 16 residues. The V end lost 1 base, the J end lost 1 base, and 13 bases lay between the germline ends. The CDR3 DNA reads TGCGCCAGCAGCCAAGTGGTTTACCCCCGGAACACTGAAGCTTTCTTT. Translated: CASSQVVYPRNTEAFF.

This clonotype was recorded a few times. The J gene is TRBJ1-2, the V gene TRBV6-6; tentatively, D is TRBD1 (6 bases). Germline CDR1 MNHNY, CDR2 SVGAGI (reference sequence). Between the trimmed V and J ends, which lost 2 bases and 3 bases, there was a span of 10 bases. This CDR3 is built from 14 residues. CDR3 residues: CASSYKGEHYGYTF. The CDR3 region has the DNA TGTGCCAGCAGTTACAAGGGGGAGCACTATGGCTACACCTTC.

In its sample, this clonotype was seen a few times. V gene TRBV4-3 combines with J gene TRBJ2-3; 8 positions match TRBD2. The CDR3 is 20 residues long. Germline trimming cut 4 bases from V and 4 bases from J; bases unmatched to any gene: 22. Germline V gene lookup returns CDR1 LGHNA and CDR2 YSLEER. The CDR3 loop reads CASSPWPTAGARSKADTQYF. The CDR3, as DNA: TGCGCCAGCAGCCCGTGGCCCACAGCGGGGGCCCGTTCGAAGGCAGATACGCAGTATTTT.